The sequence of this T cell receptor beta chain was determined in a study of OX40 agonist ivuxolimab in advanced cancers. Here immunoSEQ multiplex PCR was the method, and the copy in TCRdb shows in-frame clones only, minus some. This sample has approximately 22,000 clones, with approximately 87% found just once. If patients had autoimmune disease history or systemic immunosuppression, they were excluded. Notes on this clone: At one end, the junction sequence differs from germline, possibly due to a read error.

The CDR3 extends over 14 amino acids. Germline V gene lookup returns CDR1 SEHNR and CDR2 FQNEAQ (reference sequence). Source: CD4+ or CD8+ T cells sorted from blood, taken in a trial of the OX40 agonist ivuxolimab. This chain links TRBV7-9 with TRBJ1-2; D ambiguous. This TCR derives from an adult with an advanced solid tumor such as melanoma, head and neck, liver or kidney cancer. This CDR3 is CASSLGPGNYGYTF. The CDR3 DNA is TGTGCCAGCAGTTTAGGTCCGGGGAACTATGGCTACACCTTC.